The sequence of this TCR beta chain was determined in a study of blood T cells in healthy people across ages. Findings and limits, study-wide: Per million T cells, the diversity of TCR beta decreased roughly linearly as age advanced.

Caucasian individuals from Russia who were healthy and aged roughly 6 to 95 acted as donors. PBMCs numbering at least 7 million were isolated per sample. Using a J-beta primer mix together with a sample-barcoded 5' primer, a second PCR was run for about 7 to 12 cycles. TCRdb fed the 5' RACE reads into MiXCR, producing one record per CDR3 protein. Among around 670,000 distinct CDR3 sequences listed, around 31% were seen once. Germline assignment: CDR1 DFQATT and CDR2 SNEGSKA (reference sequence). V was shortened by 6 bases and J by 4 bases, with 19 bases between the two germline ends. The CDR3 runs 15 residues. A word on this clonotype: Its target is not known.

The material sequenced was blood. This TCR came from a woman of 80 years or more in good health. V usage is TRBV20-1 and J usage is TRBJ1-5; unclear D gene. The CDR3 is CSATQTERWNQPQHF. The CDR3 DNA follows: TGCAGTGCAACCCAAACGGAGCGGTGGAATCAGCCCCAGCATTTT.